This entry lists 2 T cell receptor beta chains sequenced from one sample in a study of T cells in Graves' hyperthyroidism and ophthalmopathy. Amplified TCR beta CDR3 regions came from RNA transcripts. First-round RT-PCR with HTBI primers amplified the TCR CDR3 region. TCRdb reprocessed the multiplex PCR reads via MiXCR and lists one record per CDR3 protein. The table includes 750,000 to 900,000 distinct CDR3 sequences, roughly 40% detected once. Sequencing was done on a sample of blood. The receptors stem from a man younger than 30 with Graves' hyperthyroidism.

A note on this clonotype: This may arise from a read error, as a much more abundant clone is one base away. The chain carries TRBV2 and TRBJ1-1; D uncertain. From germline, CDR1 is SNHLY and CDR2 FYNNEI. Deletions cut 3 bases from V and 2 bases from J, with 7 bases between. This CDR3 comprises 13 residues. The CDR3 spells CASSESRNTEAFF. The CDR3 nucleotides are TGTGCCAGCAGTGAGTCCAGAAACACTGAAGCTTTCTTT.

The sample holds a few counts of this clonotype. CDR3 sequence (DNA): TGTGCCAGCAGCTTGAAAAGAGTTCAGGGCACTGAAGCTTTCTTT. Translating gives CASSLKRVQGTEAFF. V usage is TRBV11-1 and J usage is TRBJ1-1; the D gene is possibly TRBD1 (5 bases). Germline CDR1 SGHAT, CDR2 FQDESV (reference sequence). Trimming took 3 bases from V and 4 from J, leaving 15 bases between them. There are 15 residues in the CDR3.